This record looks at one T cell receptor beta chain sequence and its context. Germline values: CDR1 LNHDA, CDR2 SQIVND (reference sequence). The CDR3 totals 12 residues. V dropped 5 bases and J dropped 2 bases, with 4 bases sitting between them. The sample originates from a study of OX40 agonist ivuxolimab in advanced cancers. TCRdb keeps only in-frame clones here, not all; method: immunoSEQ multiplex PCR. The sample lists tens of thousands of clones; roughly 79% were seen once. The chain links TRBV19 to TRBJ2-1; no definite D call. The receptor comes from an adult with an advanced solid tumor such as melanoma, head and neck, liver or kidney cancer. Specimen: CD4+ or CD8+ T cells sorted from blood, collected in a trial of the OX40 agonist ivuxolimab. This CDR3 reads CASSFTYNEQFF. The CDR3 DNA is TGTGCCAGTAGTTTCACCTACAATGAGCAGTTCTTC.